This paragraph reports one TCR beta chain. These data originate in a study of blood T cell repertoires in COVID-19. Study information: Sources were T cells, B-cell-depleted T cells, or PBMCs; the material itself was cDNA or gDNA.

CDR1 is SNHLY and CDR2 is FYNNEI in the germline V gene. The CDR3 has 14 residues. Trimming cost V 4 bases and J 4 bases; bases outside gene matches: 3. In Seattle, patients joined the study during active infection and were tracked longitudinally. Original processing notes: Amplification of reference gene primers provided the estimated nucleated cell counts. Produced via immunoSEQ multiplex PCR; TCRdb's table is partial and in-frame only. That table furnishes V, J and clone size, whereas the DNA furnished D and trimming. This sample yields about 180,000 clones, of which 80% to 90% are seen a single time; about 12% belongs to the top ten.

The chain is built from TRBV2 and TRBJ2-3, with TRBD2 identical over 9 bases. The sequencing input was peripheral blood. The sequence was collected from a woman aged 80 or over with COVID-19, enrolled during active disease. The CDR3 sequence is CASSVAGGADTQYF. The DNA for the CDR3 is TGTGCCAGCAGTGTGGCGGGAGGGGCAGATACGCAGTATTTT.